This TCR beta chain originates from a study of human thymus T cells. In corrective heart surgery, resections were taken, and these provided the thymus tissue. V was pared by 7 bases and J by 5 bases, with 18 bases of the junction left unmatched. The CDR3 runs to 16 residues. Germline V lookup: CDR1 SQVTM, CDR2 ANQGSEA. Assay used: immunoSEQ multiplex PCR; TCRdb lists only in-frame clones, some missing. The profile shows around 130,000 clones, around 95% of them singletons. The receptor was derived from a boy under three years old with a congenital heart defect but otherwise immunologically healthy. Sample: thymus tissue. The chain recombines TRBV29-1 with TRBJ2-7; 9 positions agree with TRBD1. The CDR3 DNA is TGCAGCGCTCTGGGGCCGGATGTGACAGGGGGACACGAGCAGTACTTC. This codes for CSALGPDVTGGHEQYF.